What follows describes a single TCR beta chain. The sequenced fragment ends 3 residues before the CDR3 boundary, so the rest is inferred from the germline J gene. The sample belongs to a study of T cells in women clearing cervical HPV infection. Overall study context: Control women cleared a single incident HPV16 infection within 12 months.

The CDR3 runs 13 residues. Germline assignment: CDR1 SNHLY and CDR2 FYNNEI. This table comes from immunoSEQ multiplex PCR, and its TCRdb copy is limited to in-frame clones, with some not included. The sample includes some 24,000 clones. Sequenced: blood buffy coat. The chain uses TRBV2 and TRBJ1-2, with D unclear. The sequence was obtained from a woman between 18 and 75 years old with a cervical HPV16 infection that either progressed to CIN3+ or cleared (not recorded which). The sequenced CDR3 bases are TGTGCCAGCAGATTAACTCGGTCTAACGAC. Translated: CASRLTRSND. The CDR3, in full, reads CASRLTRSNDYTF.